This T cell receptor beta chain was captured in a study of T cell responses to AZD1222 COVID-19 vaccine. Findings and caveats of the study: Sampling that yielded the repertoires occurred only after the peak T cell response. Spike-specific TCR breadth and depth grew following two AZD1222 doses. Donors skewed white British and female; clonal diversity was possibly underestimated. Among vaccine-associated CD4 TCRs, coverage spanned spike, with dominance at 160-218 and 743-854.

A word on this clone: The antigen is undetermined.

Trimming removed 4 bases at V and 2 bases at J, with 21 bases between. This CDR3 comprises 17 residues. Germline CDR1 and CDR2: MDHEN and SYDVKM. Using immunoSEQ multiplex PCR, the repertoire was profiled, and TCRdb retains in-frame clones only, with some absent. Among some 120,000 clones listed, roughly 90% were seen once. The rearrangement uses TRBV28 and TRBJ2-7; tentatively, D is TRBD1 or TRBD2 (5 bases each). This material consisted of peripheral blood, taken on day 0 of MenACWY control vaccination. This receptor was obtained from an adult in good health. CDR3 bases: TGTGCCAGCAGTTCCCACGCCTCGACCGGGACCCCCTACGAGCAGTACTTC. As protein: CASSSHASTGTPYEQYF.